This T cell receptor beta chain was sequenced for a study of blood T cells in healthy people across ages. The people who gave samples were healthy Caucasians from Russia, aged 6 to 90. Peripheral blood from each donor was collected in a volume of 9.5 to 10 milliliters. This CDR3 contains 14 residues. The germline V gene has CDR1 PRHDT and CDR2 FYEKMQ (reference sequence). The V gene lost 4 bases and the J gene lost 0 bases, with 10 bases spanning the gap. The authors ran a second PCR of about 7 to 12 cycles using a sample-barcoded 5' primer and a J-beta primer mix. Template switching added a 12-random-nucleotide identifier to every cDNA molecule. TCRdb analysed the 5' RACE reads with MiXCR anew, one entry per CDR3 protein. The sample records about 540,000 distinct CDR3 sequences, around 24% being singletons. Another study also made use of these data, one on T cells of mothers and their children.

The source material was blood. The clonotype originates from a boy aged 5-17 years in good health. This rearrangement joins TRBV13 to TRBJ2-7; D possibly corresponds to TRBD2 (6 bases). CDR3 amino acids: CASSSGRGSYEQYF. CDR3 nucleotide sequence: TGTGCCAGCAGCTCCGGGCGGGGCTCCTACGAGCAGTACTTC.